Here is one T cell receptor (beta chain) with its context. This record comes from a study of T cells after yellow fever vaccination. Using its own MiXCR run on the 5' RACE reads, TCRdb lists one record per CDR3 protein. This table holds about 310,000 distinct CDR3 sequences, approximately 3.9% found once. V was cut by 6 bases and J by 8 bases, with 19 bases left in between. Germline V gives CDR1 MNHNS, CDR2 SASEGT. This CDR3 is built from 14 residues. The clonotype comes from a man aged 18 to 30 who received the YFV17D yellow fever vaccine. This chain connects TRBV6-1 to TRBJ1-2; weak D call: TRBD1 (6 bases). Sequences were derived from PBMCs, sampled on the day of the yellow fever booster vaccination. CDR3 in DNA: TGTGCCAGCAGGAAAGTACAGGGTTTCGACGGCTACACCTTC. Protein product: CASRKVQGFDGYTF.